This passage covers 11 T cell receptor beta chains from one sample sequenced in a study of technical replicates of blood from several donors. Sequencing used immunoSEQ multiplex PCR; TCRdb keeps in-frame clones, though not all of them. The sample lists about 81,000 clones, 80% to 90% occurring once. Specimen: PBMCs. Source of these receptors: a human donor in good health. Some clones in this sample may be carry-over from other donors' samples.

On this clone: At one end the junction does not follow the germline gene, possibly because of a read error. This sequence joins TRBV15 and TRBJ2-4; 9 bases map to TRBD2. There are 15 residues in the CDR3. Germline loops: CDR1 LNHNV, CDR2 YYDKDF (reference sequence). CDR3 protein: CATSRAGLAVNIQHF. CDR3 nucleotides: TGTGCCACCAGCAGAGCGGGACTAGCAGTAAACATTCAGCACTTC. The entire variable domain, with the rest obtained from reference TRBV15 and TRBJ2-4, is as follows: DAMVIQNPRYQVTQFGKPVTLSCSQTLNHNVMYWYQQKSSQAPKLLFHYYDKDFNNEADTPDNFQSRRPNTSFCFLDIRSPGLGDTAMYLCATSRAGLAVNIQHFGAGTRLSVL.

This chain joins TRBV7-2 and TRBJ1-5; D is unclear. The CDR3 is made up of 14 amino acids. Between the trimmed V and J ends, which lost 1 base and 6 bases, there was a span of 10 bases. CDR1 is SGHTA, CDR2 FQGNSA, per germline. As DNA, the CDR3 is TGTGCCAGCAGCTTAGTCGAGGGTTCTCAGCCCCAGCATTTT. As protein: CASSLVEGSQPQHF.

The rearrangement joins TRBV7-8 to TRBJ2-1; 12 positions match TRBD2. The germline CDR1 and CDR2 sequences are SGHVS and FQNEAQ. The CDR3 spans 16 residues. Germline trimming cut 3 bases from V and 7 bases from J; bases unmatched to any gene: 7. Written as DNA, the CDR3 is TGTGCCAGCAGCTTGTCAACTAGCGGGAGGCGGAATGAGCAGTTCTTC. Translation: CASSLSTSGRRNEQFF.

The V call is TRBV13, the J call TRBJ1-2, with D maybe TRBD1 (6 bases). The ends were cut back, 5 bases at V and 8 bases at J, with 18 bases in the middle. From germline, CDR1 is PRHDT and CDR2 FYEKMQ (reference sequence). The CDR3 is made up of 14 amino acids. CDR3 coding DNA: TGTGCCAGCAGCCTGTTGGGGGGGCGCGTCGGCTACACCTTC. Protein: CASSLLGGRVGYTF.

This clone was observed once. The chain combines TRBV4-3 with TRBJ1-6, with TRBD1 identical over 7 bases. V lost 4 bases to trimming and J lost 0 bases; unmatched junction nucleotides: 6. The CDR3 is made up of 17 amino acids. Germline lookup yields CDR1 LGHNA and CDR2 YSLEER. CDR3 region: CASSLTGQSSYNSPLHF. DNA of the CDR3: TGCGCCAGCAGCCTGACAGGGCAGAGCTCCTATAATTCACCCCTCCACTTT.

In its sample, this clone was seen once. This chain joins TRBV7-6 and TRBJ1-1, with D perhaps matching TRBD1 (6 bases). V was cut by 4 bases and J by 1 base, with 7 bases left in between. In germline, CDR1 is SGHVS, CDR2 FNYEAQ. This CDR3 is built from 13 residues. The CDR3 region has the DNA TGTGCCAGCAGCTCGACAGGGAACACTGAAGCTTTCTTT. Its translation is CASSSTGNTEAFF.

This rearrangement joins TRBV7-2 to TRBJ1-6; D gene ambiguous. The CDR3 has 15 residues. The V gene's germline CDR1 is SGHTA and CDR2 FQGNSA. V lost 5 bases and J lost 4, with 12 bases in between. The CDR3 loop is CASSPVRRYNSPLHF. The CDR3 coding sequence is TGTGCCAGCAGCCCCGTTCGGAGGTATAATTCACCCCTCCACTTT. Variable domain in full (rest from reference TRBV7-2 and TRBJ1-6): GAGVSQSPSNKVTEKGKDVELRCDPISGHTALYWYRQSLGQGLEFLIYFQGNSAPDKSGLPSDRFSAERTGGSVSTLTIQRTQQEDSAVYLCASSPVRRYNSPLHFGNGTRLTVT.

The genes are TRBV6-5 and TRBJ2-3, with 10 bases fitting TRBD2. Germline V CDR1 and CDR2: MNHEY, SVGAGI. CDR3 size: 15 residues. V was pared by 5 bases and J by 4 bases, with 6 bases of the junction left unmatched. CDR3 sequence (DNA): TGTGCCAGCAGTCAGCGGGGGGGCAAGGCAGATACGCAGTATTTT. Protein sequence: CASSQRGGKADTQYF.

The chain has TRBV7-3 and TRBJ2-3; unclear D gene. The germline gives CDR1 SGHTA, CDR2 FQGTGA. The germline V and J ends were trimmed by 1 base and 4 bases, with 6 bases remaining between them. CDR3 size: 13 residues. CDR3 DNA: TGTGCCAGCAGCTTAAGTTCGGCAGATACGCAGTATTTT. It is translated as CASSLSSADTQYF.

The V gene is TRBV29-1, the J gene TRBJ2-3; 8 bases line up with TRBD1. Trimming took 2 bases from V and 10 from J; bases not matched to a gene: 14. The CDR3 is made up of 15 amino acids. Germline V CDR1 and CDR2: SQVTM, ANQGSEA. CDR3 loop: CSVETSGTGSSAQYF. CDR3 sequence (DNA): TGCAGCGTTGAAACATCCGGGACAGGTAGCTCAGCGCAGTATTTT.

The chain employs TRBV6-5 and TRBJ1-1, with 7 bases lining up with TRBD1. Germline CDR1 is MNHEY and CDR2 is SVGAGI. The V gene end was trimmed by 6 bases and the J gene end by 4 bases; junction bases not matched to a gene: 2. CDR3 length: 12 amino acids. CDR3 region: CASSNRGTEAFF. The CDR3 region has the DNA TGTGCCAGCAGCAACAGGGGCACTGAAGCTTTCTTT.